This TCR beta chain was captured by sequencing in a study of cytomegalovirus exposure and HLA in healthy donors. Study summary: Early on, a data release was issued that held tens of millions of unique TCRs from HLA-typed donors.

The CDR3 runs 14 residues. The germline V gene encodes CDR1 LNHDA and CDR2 SQIVND (reference sequence). General observations from the study: Testing in vitro showed three CMV-associated chains specific for CMV antigens. When a later analysis was performed, an Asian-associated ancestry cluster reportedly had fewer N-insertions than the roughly 670-donor mean.

The donors were healthy bone marrow donors. PCR was performed using 60 Vbeta and 13 Jbeta primers. Repertoires were generated with immunoSEQ multiplex PCR, while TCRdb's copy carries only in-frame clones and drops some. The data hold around 150,000 clones, with about 65% observed a single time. This clone has only a few counts. Its antigen is unknown. The source is a man in his forties in good health and CMV-seropositive. This chain uses TRBV19 with TRBJ2-2; the D gene is possibly TRBD2 (7 bases). Sequenced sample: PBMCs. CDR3 in amino acids: CGSHRGGDTGELFF. The CDR3 nucleotides are TGTGGATCTCATAGGGGGGGGGACACCGGGGAGCTGTTTTTT.